The entry that follows covers one TCR beta chain sequence. This record comes from a study of PD-1 blockade in classical Hodgkin lymphoma. V gave up 3 bases and J gave up 7 bases, with 7 bases separating them. Germline loops: CDR1 LNHDA, CDR2 SQIVND (reference sequence). This CDR3 region has 12 residues. Assay: immunoSEQ multiplex PCR; the TCRdb copy retains only in-frame clones and omits some. The sample holds about 22,000 clones; approximately 68% are singletons and the top ten take 0.95% to 1.5%. The time point: cycle 4 day 1 (C4D1), after less than 7 weeks of nivolumab. Relapses following autologous stem cell transplantation were seen in all patients, with brentuximab vedotin exposure varying. Magnetic negative selection was used to purify CD4+ T cells from thawed PBMCs.

The receptor comes from a human donor with classical Hodgkin lymphoma. The specimen comprised CD4+ T cells from blood, sampled before the fourth cycle of nivolumab. The chain joins TRBV19 to TRBJ2-1, with D unresolved. The chain's CDR3 is CASSIRVNEQFF. In DNA form, the CDR3 reads TGTGCCAGTAGTATTCGGGTAAATGAGCAGTTCTTC.